These 20 T cell receptor beta chains share one sample of origin, sequenced in a study of graft-versus-host responses after intestinal transplantation. These receptors' targets are unknown. The repertoire was sequenced with immunoSEQ multiplex PCR; TCRdb's copy has only in-frame clones and lacks some. The table lists tens of thousands of clones, approximately 94% of them singletons, with over 0.45% in the top ten. Sequencing was performed on unstimulated CD8+ T cells sorted from spleen or lymph node cells, taken before intestinal transplant. These receptors originate from a human donor who received an intestinal transplant.

The J gene is TRBJ2-7, the V gene TRBV5-1; TRBD1 is a possible D gene (6 bases). Germline V gene data show CDR1 as SGHRS and CDR2 as YFSETQ. CDR3 length: 14 amino acids. V was pared by 1 base and J by 3 bases, with 11 bases between. The CDR3 nucleotides are TGCGCCAGCAGCTTGCCAGGGGTGGGCTACGAGCAGTACTTC. Translating it yields CASSLPGVGYEQYF.

In DNA form, the CDR3 reads TGTGCCAGCAGCTTAGAAGGGGCGGGAGATACGCAGTATTTT. Translation: CASSLEGAGDTQYF. The chain joins TRBV13 to TRBJ2-3; either TRBD1 or TRBD2 may fit D (5 bases each). The CDR3 has 14 amino acids. V was clipped by 1 base and J by 5 bases, with 10 bases between them. Germline assignment: CDR1 PRHDT and CDR2 FYEKMQ (reference sequence).

This clone showed up just once. V is TRBV6-5 and J is TRBJ1-5; no clear D. The CDR3 is 14 amino acids. V was cut by 3 bases and J by 4 bases, with 10 bases left in between. Germline-derived CDR1 and CDR2 are MNHEY and SVGAGI. The CDR3 region has the DNA TGTGCCAGCAGTTATCGGAGGGAGAATCAGCCCCAGCATTTT. Its translation is CASSYRRENQPQHF.

The V and J genes are TRBV6-6 and TRBJ2-7; a possible D gene is TRBD2 (6 bases). The CDR3 loop spans 14 amino acids. Trimming removed 0 bases from V and 5 bases from J, with 11 bases in between. Germline-derived CDR1 and CDR2 are MNHNY and SVGAGI (reference sequence). The chain's CDR3 is CASSYSGGAHEQYF. The CDR3 DNA follows: TGTGCCAGCAGTTACTCGGGGGGAGCACACGAGCAGTACTTC.

This sequence joins TRBV28 and TRBJ2-7, with 11 bases that match TRBD2. The CDR3 runs to 16 residues. Germline CDR1 and CDR2: MDHEN and SYDVKM. The junction had 4 bases not matched to a gene; V was cut back by 3 bases and J by 0 bases. CDR3 nucleotide sequence: TGTGCCAGCAGTTTTCCCCTAGCGGGGGGCTCCTACGAGCAGTACTTC. Residues: CASSFPLAGGSYEQYF.

This rearrangement joins TRBV11-2 to TRBJ2-5; D is ambiguous. CDR3 length: 14 residues. The germline gives CDR1 SGHAT, CDR2 FQNNGV. The V end lost 5 bases, the J end lost 1 base, and 11 bases lay between the germline ends. CDR3 region: CASSLTDFQETQYF. The CDR3, as DNA: TGTGCCAGCAGCCTAACAGATTTCCAAGAGACCCAGTACTTC.

This clone is a singleton in its sample. The V gene is TRBV9, the J gene TRBJ1-1; maybe TRBD1 (5 bases). The CDR3 has 15 residues. CDR1 SGDLS and CDR2 YYNGEE come from the germline V gene. The ends were cut back, 1 base at V and 2 bases at J, with 12 bases in the middle. The CDR3 is CASSVQGGVNTEAFF. In DNA form, the CDR3 reads TGTGCCAGCAGCGTACAGGGAGGGGTTAACACTGAAGCTTTCTTT.

The chain carries TRBV9 and TRBJ1-3, with D tentatively TRBD1 (6 bases). The germline CDR1 and CDR2 sequences are SGDLS and YYNGEE. V was clipped by 0 bases and J by 4 bases, with 11 bases between them. The CDR3 totals 15 residues. The CDR3 nucleotides read TGTGCCAGCAGCGTAGAGGGACACCCCGGAAACACCATATATTTT. It specifies CASSVEGHPGNTIYF.

The rearrangement uses TRBV6-5 and TRBJ2-7; 7 bases match TRBD2. Germline V CDR1 and CDR2: MNHEY, SVGAGI. J lost 4 bases, V lost 2 bases, and 8 bases had no gene match. This CDR3 region has 15 residues. The CDR3 bases are TGTGCCAGCAGTTACCTGGGACTGGGAGGGTACGAGCAGTACTTC. Protein: CASSYLGLGGYEQYF.

The chain links TRBV7-9 to TRBJ2-1; 8 positions agree with TRBD2. CDR3 length: 16 amino acids. J lost 7 bases, V lost 4 bases, and 12 bases had no gene match. Germline V lookup: CDR1 SEHNR, CDR2 FQNEAQ (reference sequence). For the CDR3, the DNA is TGTGCCAGCAGCTCCGCTTGGAGCGGGAGTGTTAATGAGCAGTTCTTC. Amino acid sequence: CASSSAWSGSVNEQFF.

In its sample, this clone was seen once. This rearrangement joins TRBV18 to TRBJ2-5; no definite D call. The CDR3 length is 11 residues. V was shortened by 2 bases and J by 11 bases, with 9 bases between the two germline ends. The V gene's germline CDR1 is KGHSH and CDR2 LQKENI. CDR3 DNA: TGTGCCAGCTCACCAAATTATCGTCAGTACTTC. Amino acids: CASSPNYRQYF.

The chain has TRBV5-5 and TRBJ2-5; TRBD1 aligns across 8 bases. The germline gives CDR1 SGHKS, CDR2 YYEKEE (reference sequence). This CDR3 is built from 15 residues. The V and J ends lost 4 bases and 2 bases, in that order; junction bases with no gene match: 7. The CDR3 protein is CASSLQGAGQETQYF. CDR3 DNA: TGTGCCAGCAGCCTCCAGGGGGCTGGACAAGAGACCCAGTACTTC.

J is TRBJ1-1 and V is TRBV5-8, with TRBD1 identical over 10 bases. CDR3 size: 14 residues. Losses at the gene ends were 5 bases for V and 0 bases for J; bases not matched to a gene: 1. Germline-derived CDR1 and CDR2 are SGHTS and YDEGEE. Here the CDR3 reads CASRGQGLNTEAFF. The DNA for the CDR3 is TGTGCCAGCAGGGGACAGGGGCTGAACACTGAAGCTTTCTTT.

The rearrangement uses TRBV10-3 and TRBJ1-1; TRBD1 agrees at 8 bases. This CDR3 is built from 14 residues. From germline, CDR1 is ENHRY and CDR2 SYGVKD. V lost 6 bases to trimming and J lost 2 bases; unmatched junction nucleotides: 5. The CDR3 coding sequence is TGTGCCATCAGCGCCGACAGGGGCAACACTGAAGCTTTCTTT. Translation: CAISADRGNTEAFF.

Only one count was recorded for this clone. The gene calls are TRBV28 and TRBJ2-5; D possibly corresponds to TRBD2 (7 bases). The DNA matches TRBJ2-7 better at its end, which makes the J call doubtful. The CDR3 consists of 13 residues. Germline V gene sequence: CDR1 MDHEN, CDR2 SYDVKM. CDR3 in DNA: TGTGCCAGCAGTCCTGGAAGGGGGGGCGAGCAGTACTTC. This gives the protein CASSPGRGGEQYF.

The genes are TRBV4-1 and TRBJ2-1; the D gene is possibly TRBD2 (6 bases). V dropped 2 bases and J dropped 4 bases, with 18 bases sitting between them. CDR3 length: 17 residues. Germline CDR1 reads MGHRA; CDR2 reads YSYEKL. CDR3 in amino acids: CASSQRGSGDSYNEQFF. CDR3 sequence (DNA): TGCGCCAGCAGCCAAAGGGGATCGGGGGACTCTTACAATGAGCAGTTCTTC.

The chain carries TRBV27 and TRBJ2-7, with D possibly TRBD1 on 5 matching bases. Trimming stripped 3 bases from V and 2 bases from J, with 11 bases between. This CDR3 is 14 amino acids long. Germline V gives CDR1 MNHEY, CDR2 SMNVEV (reference sequence). CDR3 nucleotides: TGTGCCAGCAGTTTTAGGGGTTCCGCCTACGAGCAGTACTTC. Amino acid sequence: CASSFRGSAYEQYF.

The chain has TRBV29-1 and TRBJ2-7; TRBD1 agrees at 7 bases. Trimming cost V 7 bases and J 0 bases; bases outside gene matches: 6. Germline V lookup: CDR1 SQVTM, CDR2 ANQGSEA. This CDR3 is built from 13 residues. CDR3 region: CSAAQGSSYEQYF. The CDR3 DNA is TGCAGCGCTGCACAGGGGAGCTCCTACGAGCAGTACTTC.

The rearrangement uses TRBV10-1 and TRBJ2-3, with 11 positions matching TRBD1. Germline V CDR1 and CDR2: WNHNN, SYGVQD (reference sequence). This CDR3 contains 18 residues. V trimming: 0 bases; J trimming: 2 bases; junction bases outside the gene matches: 7. The DNA for the CDR3 is TGCGCCAGCAGTGAGTCCGGGACAGGGGGAATCATCACAGATACGCAGTATTTT. Translation: CASSESGTGGIITDTQYF.

The V gene is TRBV5-6, the J gene TRBJ2-7; 12 bases align to TRBD2. The length of the CDR3 is 16 residues. Unmatched junction bases numbered 4, after V lost 0 bases and J lost 3 bases. Germline CDR1 SGHDT, CDR2 YYEEEE. The chain's CDR3 is CASSLGLAGVNYEQYF. CDR3 DNA sequence: TGTGCCAGCAGCTTGGGACTAGCGGGAGTTAACTACGAGCAGTACTTC.